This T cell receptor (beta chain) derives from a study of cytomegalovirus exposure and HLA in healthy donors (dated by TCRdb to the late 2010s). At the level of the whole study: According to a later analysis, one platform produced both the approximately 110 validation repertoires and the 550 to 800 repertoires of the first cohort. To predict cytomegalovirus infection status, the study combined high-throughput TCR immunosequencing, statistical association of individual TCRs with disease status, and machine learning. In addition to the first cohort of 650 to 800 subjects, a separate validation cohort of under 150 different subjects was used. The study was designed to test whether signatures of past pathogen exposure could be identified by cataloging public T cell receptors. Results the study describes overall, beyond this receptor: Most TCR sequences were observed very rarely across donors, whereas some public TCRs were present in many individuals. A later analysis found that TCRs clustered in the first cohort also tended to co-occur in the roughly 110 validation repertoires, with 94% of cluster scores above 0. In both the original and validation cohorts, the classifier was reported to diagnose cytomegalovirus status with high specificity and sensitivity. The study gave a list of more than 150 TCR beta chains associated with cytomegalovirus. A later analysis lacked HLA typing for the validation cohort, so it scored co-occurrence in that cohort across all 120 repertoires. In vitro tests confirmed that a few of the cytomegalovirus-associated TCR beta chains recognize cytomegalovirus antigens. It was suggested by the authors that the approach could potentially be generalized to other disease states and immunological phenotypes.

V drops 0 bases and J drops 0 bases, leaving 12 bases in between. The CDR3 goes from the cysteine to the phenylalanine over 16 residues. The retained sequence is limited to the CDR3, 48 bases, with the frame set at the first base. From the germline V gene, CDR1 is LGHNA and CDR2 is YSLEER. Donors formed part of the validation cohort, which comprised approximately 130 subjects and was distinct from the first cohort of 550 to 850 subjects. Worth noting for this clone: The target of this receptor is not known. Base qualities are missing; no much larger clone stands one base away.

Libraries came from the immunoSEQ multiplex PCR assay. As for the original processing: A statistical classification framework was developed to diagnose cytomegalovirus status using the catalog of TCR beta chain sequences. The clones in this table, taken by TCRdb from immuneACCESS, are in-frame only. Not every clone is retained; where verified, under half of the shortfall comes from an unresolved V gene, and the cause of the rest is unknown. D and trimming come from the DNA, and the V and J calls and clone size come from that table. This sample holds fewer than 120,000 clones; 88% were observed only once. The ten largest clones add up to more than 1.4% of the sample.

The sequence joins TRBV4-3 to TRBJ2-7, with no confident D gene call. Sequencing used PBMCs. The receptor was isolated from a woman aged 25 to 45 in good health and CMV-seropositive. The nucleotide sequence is TGCGCCAGCAGCCAAGATATGGTAGCTACCTCCTACGAGCAGTACTTC. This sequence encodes CASSQDMVATSYEQYF.